Included here is one TCR beta chain sequence, with context. What it binds is not known. The source of the sample is a study of cytomegalovirus exposure and HLA in healthy donors. Study-level results: The classifier reportedly diagnosed cytomegalovirus status with high sensitivity and specificity.

J lost 5 bases, V lost 6 bases, and 2 bases had no gene match. Germline V gene data show CDR1 as MDHEN and CDR2 as SYDVKM. The CDR3 has 13 residues. In the PCR, 60 Vbeta and 13 Jbeta primers were used. The data were produced by immunoSEQ multiplex PCR, yet TCRdb's version contains in-frame clones alone and is incomplete. The profile shows under 250,000 clones, around 77% of them singletons. Material for sequencing was PBMCs. J is TRBJ1-3 and V is TRBV28; 9 bases align to TRBD1. The clonotype originates from a woman in her 30s in good health and CMV-seronegative. The CDR3 DNA sequence: TGTGCCAGCAGAGGACAGGGGAGAAACACCATATATTTT. It encodes CASRGQGRNTIYF. The variable domain in full, with the rest retrieved from reference TRBV28 and TRBJ1-3, is DVKVTQSSRYLVKRTGEKVFLECVQDMDHENMFWYRQDPGLGLRLIYFSYDVKMKEKGDIPEGYSVSREKKERFSLILESASTNQTSMYLCASRGQGRNTIYFGEGSWLTVV.